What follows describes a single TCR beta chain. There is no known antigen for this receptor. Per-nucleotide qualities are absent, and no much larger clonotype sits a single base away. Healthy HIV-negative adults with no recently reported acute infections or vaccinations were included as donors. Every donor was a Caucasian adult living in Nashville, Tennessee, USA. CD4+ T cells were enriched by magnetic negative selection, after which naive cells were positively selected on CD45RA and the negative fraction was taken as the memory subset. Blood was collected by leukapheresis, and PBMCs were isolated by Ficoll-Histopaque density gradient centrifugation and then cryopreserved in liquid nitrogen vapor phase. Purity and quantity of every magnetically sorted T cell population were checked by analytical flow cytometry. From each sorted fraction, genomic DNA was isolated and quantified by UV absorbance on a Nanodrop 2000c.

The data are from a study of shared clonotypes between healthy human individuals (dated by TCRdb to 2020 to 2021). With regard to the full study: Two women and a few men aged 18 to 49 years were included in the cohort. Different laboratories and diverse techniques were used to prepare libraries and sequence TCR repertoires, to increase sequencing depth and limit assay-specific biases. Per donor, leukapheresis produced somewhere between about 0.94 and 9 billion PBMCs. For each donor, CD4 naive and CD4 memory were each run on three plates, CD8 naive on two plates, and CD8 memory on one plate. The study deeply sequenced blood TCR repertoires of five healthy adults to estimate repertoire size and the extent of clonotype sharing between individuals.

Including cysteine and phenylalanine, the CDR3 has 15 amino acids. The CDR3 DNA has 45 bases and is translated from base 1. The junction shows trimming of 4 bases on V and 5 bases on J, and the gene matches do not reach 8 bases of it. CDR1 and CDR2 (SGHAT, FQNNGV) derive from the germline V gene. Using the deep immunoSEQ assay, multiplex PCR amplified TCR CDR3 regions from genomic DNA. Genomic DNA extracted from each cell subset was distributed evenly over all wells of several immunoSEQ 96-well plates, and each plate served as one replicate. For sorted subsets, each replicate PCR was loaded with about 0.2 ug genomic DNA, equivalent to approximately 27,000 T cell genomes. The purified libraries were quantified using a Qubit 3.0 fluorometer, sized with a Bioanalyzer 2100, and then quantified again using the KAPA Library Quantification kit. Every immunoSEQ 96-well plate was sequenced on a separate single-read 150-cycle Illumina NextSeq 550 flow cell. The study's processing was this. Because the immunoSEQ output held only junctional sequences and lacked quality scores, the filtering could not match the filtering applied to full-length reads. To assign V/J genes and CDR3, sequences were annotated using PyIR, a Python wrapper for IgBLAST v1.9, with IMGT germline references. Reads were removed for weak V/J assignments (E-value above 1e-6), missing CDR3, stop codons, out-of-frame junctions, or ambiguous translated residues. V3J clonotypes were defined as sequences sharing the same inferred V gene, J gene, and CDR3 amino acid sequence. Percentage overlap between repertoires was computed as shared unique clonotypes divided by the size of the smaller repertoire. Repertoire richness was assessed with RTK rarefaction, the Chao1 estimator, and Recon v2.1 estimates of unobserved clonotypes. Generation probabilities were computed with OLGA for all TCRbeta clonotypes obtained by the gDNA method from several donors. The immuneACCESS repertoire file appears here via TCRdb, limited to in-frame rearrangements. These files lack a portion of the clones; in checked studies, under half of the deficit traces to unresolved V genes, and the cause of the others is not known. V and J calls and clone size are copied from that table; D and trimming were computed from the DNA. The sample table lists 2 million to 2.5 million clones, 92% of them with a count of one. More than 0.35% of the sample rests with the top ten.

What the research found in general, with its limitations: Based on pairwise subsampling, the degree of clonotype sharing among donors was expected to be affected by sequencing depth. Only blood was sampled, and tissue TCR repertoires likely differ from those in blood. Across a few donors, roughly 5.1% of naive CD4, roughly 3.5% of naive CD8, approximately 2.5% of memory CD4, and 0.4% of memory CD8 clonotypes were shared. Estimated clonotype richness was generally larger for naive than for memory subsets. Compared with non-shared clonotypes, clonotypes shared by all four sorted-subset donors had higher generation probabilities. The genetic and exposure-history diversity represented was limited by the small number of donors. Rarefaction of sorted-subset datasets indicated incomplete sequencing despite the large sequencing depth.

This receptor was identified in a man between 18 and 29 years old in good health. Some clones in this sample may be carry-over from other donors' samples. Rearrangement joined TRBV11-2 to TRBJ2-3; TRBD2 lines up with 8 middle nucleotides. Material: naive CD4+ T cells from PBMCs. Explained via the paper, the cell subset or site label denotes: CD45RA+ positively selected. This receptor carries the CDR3 CASSSSGSRGDTQYF. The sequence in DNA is TGTGCCAGCAGCTCTAGCGGGTCCCGCGGAGATACGCAGTATTTT.